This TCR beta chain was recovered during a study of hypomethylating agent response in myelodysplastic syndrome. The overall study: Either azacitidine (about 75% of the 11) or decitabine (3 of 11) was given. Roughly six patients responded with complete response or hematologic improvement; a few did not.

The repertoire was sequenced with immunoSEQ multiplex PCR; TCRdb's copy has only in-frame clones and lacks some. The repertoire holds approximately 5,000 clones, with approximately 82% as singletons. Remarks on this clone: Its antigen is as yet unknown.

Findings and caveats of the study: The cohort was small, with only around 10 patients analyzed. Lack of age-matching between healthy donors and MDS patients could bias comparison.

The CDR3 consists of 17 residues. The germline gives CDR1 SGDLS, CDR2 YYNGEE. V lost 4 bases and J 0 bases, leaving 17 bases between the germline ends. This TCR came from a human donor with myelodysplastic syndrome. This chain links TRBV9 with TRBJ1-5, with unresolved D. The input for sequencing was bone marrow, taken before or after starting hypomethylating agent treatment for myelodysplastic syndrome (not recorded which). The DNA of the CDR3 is TGTGCCAGCAGCCCTAACAAAAACCAGGTTAGCAATCAGCCCCAGCATTTT. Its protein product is CASSPNKNQVSNQPQHF.